One sample yielded the 29 T cell receptor beta chains listed below, sequenced in a study of shared clonotypes between healthy human individuals. Measured with immunoSEQ multiplex PCR; TCRdb has only the in-frame clones, and not every one. This repertoire shows hundreds of thousands of clones, around 74% found once; its top ten account for approximately 1.8%. Sequencing was carried out using memory CD4+ T cells sorted from blood. Subset defined: CD45RA-negative fraction. The receptors originated from a woman aged 25 to 45 in good health.

V usage is TRBV28 and J usage is TRBJ2-1; weak D call: TRBD1 (6 bases). CDR1 and CDR2 (germline): MDHEN, SYDVKM. Trimming stripped 0 bases from V and 1 base from J, with 10 bases between. The CDR3 contains 16 residues. CDR3 nucleotides: TGTGCCAGCAGTTTATGGAAAGGGGGTTCCTACAATGAGCAGTTCTTC. Translating it yields CASSLWKGGSYNEQFF.

Comment on this clone: Additional DNA sequences in this sample encode the identical CDR3. This chain joins TRBV18 and TRBJ2-5; 7 bases are shared with TRBD1. CDR1 KGHSH and CDR2 LQKENI come from the germline V gene. V dropped 3 bases and J dropped 4; count of bases not matched to a gene: 2. This CDR3 region has 13 residues. CDR3 residues: CASSPTGTETQYF. DNA of the CDR3: TGTGCCAGCTCACCGACAGGGACAGAGACCCAGTACTTC.

This clone was seen a single time. This chain joins TRBV18 and TRBJ2-7; D possibly corresponds to TRBD1 (7 bases). The ends were cut back, 3 bases at V and 7 bases at J, with 22 bases in the middle. CDR3 length: 16 residues. The germline V gene has CDR1 KGHSH and CDR2 LQKENI. The CDR3 protein is CASSPIGTAFLAEQYF. The DNA for the CDR3 is TGTGCCAGCTCACCGATTGGGACAGCTTTTCTAGCGGAGCAGTACTTC.

This clone was seen a few times. The rearrangement joins TRBV5-1 to TRBJ1-1; 8 nucleotides line up with TRBD1. The V and J ends lost 2 bases and 1 base, in that order; junction bases with no gene match: 10. Per the germline V gene, CDR1 is SGHRS and CDR2 is YFSETQ. The CDR3 contains 17 residues. CDR3 nucleotide sequence: TGCGCCAGCAGCTTTTCCGGTGGGGGGACAGGGAACACTGAAGCTTTCTTT. This sequence encodes CASSFSGGGTGNTEAFF.

The V and J genes are TRBV6-5 and TRBJ2-4, with D maybe TRBD1 (7 bases). Trimming cost V 4 bases and J 3 bases, with 16 bases left between them. The CDR3 extends over 16 amino acids. CDR1 and CDR2 (germline): MNHEY, SVGAGI. The CDR3 DNA is TGTGCCAGCAGTTCGACAGGGACGGAGGGCAAAAACATTCAGTACTTC. This translates into CASSSTGTEGKNIQYF.

The genes are TRBV19 and TRBJ2-6; TRBD1 agrees at 11 bases. The V segment lost 7 bases and the J segment 2 bases; nucleotides outside the gene matches: 10. Germline V gives CDR1 LNHDA, CDR2 SQIVND (reference sequence). The CDR3 is 18 residues long. The CDR3 is CASISGQGVWAGANVLTF. The CDR3 nucleotides read TGTGCCAGTATTTCGGGACAGGGGGTGTGGGCTGGGGCCAACGTCCTGACTTTC.

The J gene is TRBJ1-5, the V gene TRBV28, with TRBD1 matching over 8 bases. Germline V gene sequence: CDR1 MDHEN, CDR2 SYDVKM. V shed 0 bases, J shed 2 bases, and the junction held 0 bases outside the gene matches. The CDR3 loop spans 15 amino acids. The CDR3 bases are TGTGCCAGCAGTTTATGGGGACAGGGCAATCAGCCCCAGCATTTT. Translated: CASSLWGQGNQPQHF.

The genes are TRBV5-4 and TRBJ2-1; 14 bases map to TRBD2. CDR1 SGHNT and CDR2 YYREEE come from the germline V gene (reference sequence). The CDR3 consists of 17 residues. Losses at the gene ends were 4 bases for V and 8 bases for J; bases not matched to a gene: 11. CDR3 sequence reads: CASSRGTSGRVGDEQFF. Written as DNA, the CDR3 is TGTGCCAGCAGCCGCGGGACTAGCGGGAGAGTTGGGGATGAGCAGTTCTTC.

The chain combines TRBV5-4 with TRBJ2-5; D might be TRBD1 (6 bases). The CDR3 is 14 residues long. The V end lost 8 bases, the J end lost 2 bases, and 16 bases lay between the germline ends. Germline V gives CDR1 SGHNT, CDR2 YYREEE (reference sequence). CDR3 in amino acids: CASSTGQSQETQYF. The DNA of the CDR3 is TGTGCCAGTAGCACAGGACAGTCTCAAGAGACCCAGTACTTC.

The V gene is TRBV5-1, the J gene TRBJ2-1; 7 nucleotides agree with TRBD2. The V gene's germline CDR1 is SGHRS and CDR2 YFSETQ. V was clipped by 0 bases and J by 0 bases; unmatched bases: 6. The CDR3 has 17 amino acids. The DNA of the CDR3 is TGCGCCAGCAGCTTGGCGTTTGGCGGGAGCTCCTACAATGAGCAGTTCTTC. The encoded protein is CASSLAFGGSSYNEQFF.

The chain uses TRBV27 and TRBJ2-1; no definite D call. V shed 5 bases and J shed 3 bases, with 17 bases lying between them. Germline V lookup: CDR1 MNHEY, CDR2 SMNVEV (reference sequence). This CDR3 comprises 16 residues. This CDR3 reads CASSPLNPSDYNEQFF. The CDR3 DNA follows: TGTGCCAGCAGTCCCCTTAACCCTTCCGACTACAATGAGCAGTTCTTC.

The J gene is TRBJ2-1, the V gene TRBV9; tentative D call: TRBD2 (5 bases). V was trimmed by 6 bases and J by 8 bases, leaving 21 bases between them. The CDR3 is 15 amino acids. Germline CDR1 and CDR2: SGDLS and YYNGEE. The DNA of the CDR3 is TGTGCCAGCAACCCTTCGAGCGGAGGCGGCGATGAGCAGTTCTTC. It is translated as CASNPSSGGGDEQFF.

This sequence joins TRBV19 and TRBJ1-2; D perhaps matches TRBD1 (6 bases). Trimming left V 7 bases short and J 4 bases short, with 22 bases between. Germline V gives CDR1 LNHDA, CDR2 SQIVND (reference sequence). The CDR3 length is 16 residues. The DNA of the CDR3 is TGTGCCAGTACATACAGGGACAATCCGAAGACCTATGGCTACACCTTC. Protein product: CASTYRDNPKTYGYTF.

The CDR3 DNA is TGTGCCATCAGTGAGGTAGGGGGCGCCGGTGGCTACACCTTC. Its translation: CAISEVGGAGGYTF. The chain employs TRBV10-3 and TRBJ1-2; 7 bases are shared with TRBD1. The germline gives CDR1 ENHRY, CDR2 SYGVKD. Germline trimming cut 2 bases from V and 7 bases from J; bases unmatched to any gene: 7. This CDR3 contains 14 residues.

As regards this clone: This could be a read error, since a much larger clone is one nucleotide away. This chain connects TRBV7-9 to TRBJ2-3; D is uncertain. V dropped 3 bases and J dropped 0 bases, with 4 bases sitting between them. Germline-derived CDR1 and CDR2 are SEHNR and FQNEAQ (reference sequence). CDR3 size: 13 residues. CDR3 amino acids: CASSLISTDTQYF. CDR3 DNA: TGTGCCAGCAGCTTGATCAGCACAGATACGCAGTATTTT.

The CDR3 nucleotides are TGTGCCAGCAAGGCGGACGTCGACACCGGGGAGCTGTTTTTT. Amino acid sequence: CASKADVDTGELFF. This chain joins TRBV2 and TRBJ2-2; D remains unclear. This CDR3 comprises 14 residues. V lost 7 bases and J lost 3, with 12 bases in between. Germline V CDR1 and CDR2: SNHLY, FYNNEI.

V gene TRBV7-6 combines with J gene TRBJ2-7; weak D call: TRBD2 (5 bases). The germline V and J ends were trimmed by 4 bases and 0 bases, with 10 bases remaining between them. The germline V gene has CDR1 SGHVS and CDR2 FNYEAQ. The CDR3 totals 14 residues. The CDR3 is CASSWAGSSYEQYF. As DNA, the CDR3 is TGTGCCAGCAGCTGGGCGGGCAGCTCCTACGAGCAGTACTTC.

This clone was detected only a few times. This chain uses TRBV6-6 with TRBJ1-1; D is uncertain. The CDR3 has 15 residues. Trimming took off 2 bases at V and 4 bases at J, with 14 bases between the two ends. Germline loops: CDR1 MNHNY, CDR2 SVGAGI (reference sequence). CDR3 in amino acids: CASSYDQVTSTEAFF. The DNA of the CDR3 is TGTGCCAGCAGTTACGACCAAGTCACGAGCACTGAAGCTTTCTTT.

The genes are TRBV27 and TRBJ1-5; 7 bases match TRBD1. V trimming: 4 bases; J trimming: 3 bases; junction bases outside the gene matches: 3. The CDR3 loop spans 14 amino acids. Looked up from germline, CDR1 is MNHEY and CDR2 is SMNVEV (reference sequence). CDR3 sequence reads: CASSYRGPNQPQHF. CDR3 coding DNA: TGTGCCAGCAGTTACAGGGGTCCCAATCAGCCCCAGCATTTT.

The chain recombines TRBV28 with TRBJ2-5; D unresolved. CDR1 is MDHEN and CDR2 is SYDVKM in the germline V gene. V lost 2 bases to trimming and J lost 4 bases, with 14 bases between them. The CDR3 spans 15 residues. CDR3 nucleotides: TGTGCCAGCAGTTTAGACCGCTACCCTGGAGAGACCCAGTACTTC. It codes for CASSLDRYPGETQYF.

The V and J genes are TRBV14 and TRBJ2-7; 11 bases map to TRBD1. CDR1 and CDR2 (germline): SGHDN, FVKESK. The V and J ends lost 3 bases and 2 bases, in that order; junction bases with no gene match: 3. The CDR3 length is 15 residues. CDR3 loop: CASSHVGQGAYEQYF. The CDR3 nucleotides read TGTGCCAGCAGCCATGTGGGACAGGGGGCCTACGAGCAGTACTTC.

This clone was picked up many times. The rearrangement joins TRBV6-5 to TRBJ1-2, with D possibly being TRBD1 (5 bases). The length of the CDR3 is 14 residues. CDR1 is MNHEY, CDR2 SVGAGI, per germline. The V end lost 3 bases, the J end lost 6 bases, and 14 bases lay between the germline ends. CDR3 in amino acids: CASSYQGGSDGYTF. Written as DNA, the CDR3 is TGTGCCAGCAGTTATCAGGGCGGGTCTGATGGCTACACCTTC.

This chain links TRBV9 with TRBJ2-1; D gene unclear. This CDR3 has 13 amino acids. CDR1 is SGDLS and CDR2 is YYNGEE in the germline V gene. The V end lost 1 base, the J end lost 7 bases, and 9 bases lay between the germline ends. The DNA for the CDR3 is TGTGCCAGCAGCGTAAACCCTGGGAATGAGCAGTTCTTC. It codes for CASSVNPGNEQFF.

The chain has TRBV27 and TRBJ2-7; tentatively, D is TRBD1 (5 bases). V shed 7 bases and J shed 3 bases, with 19 bases lying between them. Germline CDR1 and CDR2: MNHEY and SMNVEV (reference sequence). The CDR3 length is 15 residues. The CDR3 coding sequence is TGTGCCAGCAAATCGGGTTCAGGGTCTGGCTACGAGCAGTACTTC. Amino acids: CASKSGSGSGYEQYF.

The chain is built from TRBV2 and TRBJ1-1, with TRBD1 identical over 10 bases. This CDR3 comprises 15 residues. Germline V gene data show CDR1 as SNHLY and CDR2 as FYNNEI. The trim removed 5 bases at V and 5 bases at J, leaving 8 bases unmatched. The CDR3 reads CASSRRDRGGTEAFF. The DNA of the CDR3 is TGTGCCAGCAGTCGGCGGGACAGGGGAGGGACTGAAGCTTTCTTT.

This clone was observed once. The J gene is TRBJ1-2, the V gene TRBV5-5, with D perhaps matching TRBD1 (5 bases). Trimming pared 4 bases from V and 12 bases from J, leaving 19 bases between. This CDR3 has 13 residues. Germline V gives CDR1 SGHKS, CDR2 YYEKEE (reference sequence). The CDR3 is CASSHGPEKGDTF. CDR3 sequence (DNA): TGTGCCAGCAGCCATGGACCGGAAAAAGGGGACACCTTC.

The J gene is TRBJ1-5, the V gene TRBV27; the D gene is possibly TRBD1 (6 bases). Germline CDR1 MNHEY, CDR2 SMNVEV (reference sequence). This CDR3 is 15 amino acids long. V was clipped by 4 bases and J by 4 bases, with 14 bases between them. CDR3 DNA sequence: TGTGCCAGCAGTTCGACCACGCAGGGGAATCAGCCCCAGCATTTT. As protein: CASSSTTQGNQPQHF.

The chain recombines TRBV2 with TRBJ2-3; 7 bases match TRBD1. The ends lost 6 bases at V and 1 base at J; junction bases unmatched: 7. The CDR3 has 15 residues. Germline V gene lookup returns CDR1 SNHLY and CDR2 FYNNEI. CDR3 coding DNA: TGTGCCAGCAGGACCGGGACAGCGGGCACAGATACGCAGTATTTT. It yields the protein CASRTGTAGTDTQYF. The full variable domain, its missing parts supplied by reference TRBV2 and TRBJ2-3, is EPEVTQTPSHQVTQMGQEVILRCVPISNHLYFYWYRQILGQKVEFLVSFYNNEISEKSEIFDDQFSVERPDGSNFTLKIRSTKLEDSAMYFCASRTGTAGTDTQYFGPGTRLTVL.

This chain uses TRBV20-1 with TRBJ2-5; the D is unclear. V was cut by 3 bases and J by 4 bases, with 6 bases left in between. Germline V lookup: CDR1 DFQATT, CDR2 SNEGSKA (reference sequence). The CDR3 runs 11 residues. This CDR3 is CSARRLETQYF. The CDR3 DNA reads TGCAGTGCTAGGCGGTTAGAGACCCAGTACTTC.